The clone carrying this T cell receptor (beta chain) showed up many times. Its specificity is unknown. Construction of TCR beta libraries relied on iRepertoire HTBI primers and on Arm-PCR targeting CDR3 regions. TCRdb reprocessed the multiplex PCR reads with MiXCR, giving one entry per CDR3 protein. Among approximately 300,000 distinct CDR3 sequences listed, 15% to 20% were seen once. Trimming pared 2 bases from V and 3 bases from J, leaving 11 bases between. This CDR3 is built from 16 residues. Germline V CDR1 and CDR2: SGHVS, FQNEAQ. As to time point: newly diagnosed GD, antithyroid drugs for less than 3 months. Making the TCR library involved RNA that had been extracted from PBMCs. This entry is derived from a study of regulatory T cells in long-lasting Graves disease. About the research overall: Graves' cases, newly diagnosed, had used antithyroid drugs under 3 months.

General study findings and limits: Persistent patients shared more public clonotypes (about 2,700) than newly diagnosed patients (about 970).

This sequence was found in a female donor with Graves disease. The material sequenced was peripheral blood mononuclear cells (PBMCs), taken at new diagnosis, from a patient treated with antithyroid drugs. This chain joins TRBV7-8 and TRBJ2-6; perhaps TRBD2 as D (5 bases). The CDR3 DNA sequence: TGTGCCAGCAGCTTACCGGGGTGGGATGGGGCCAACGTCCTGACTTTC. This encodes CASSLPGWDGANVLTF.